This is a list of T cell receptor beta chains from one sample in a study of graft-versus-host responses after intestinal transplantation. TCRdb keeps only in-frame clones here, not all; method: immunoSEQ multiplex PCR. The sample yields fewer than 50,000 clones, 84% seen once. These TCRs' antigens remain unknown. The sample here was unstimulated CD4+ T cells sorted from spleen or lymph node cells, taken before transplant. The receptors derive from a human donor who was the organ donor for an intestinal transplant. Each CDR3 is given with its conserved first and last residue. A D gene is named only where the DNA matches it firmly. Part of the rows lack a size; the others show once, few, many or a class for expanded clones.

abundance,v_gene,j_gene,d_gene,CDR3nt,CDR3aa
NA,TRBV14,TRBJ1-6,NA,TGTGCCAGCAGACGGGACATCCATAATTCACCCCTCCACTTT,CASRRDIHNSPLHF
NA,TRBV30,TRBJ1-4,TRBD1,TGTGCCGGACAGGGGGCTTCTCGGGAAAAACTGTTTTTT,CAGQGASREKLFF
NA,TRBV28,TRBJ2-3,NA,TGTGCCAGCAGTACTAGCACAGATACGCAGTATTTT,CASSTSTDTQYF
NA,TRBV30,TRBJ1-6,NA,TGTGCCTCGCGACGGATCAGCTCCTATAATTCACCCCTCCACTTT,CASRRISSYNSPLHF
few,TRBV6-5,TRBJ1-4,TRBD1,TGTGCCAGCAGCCAAGGACAGGGAAATGAAAAACTGTTTTTT,CASSQGQGNEKLFF
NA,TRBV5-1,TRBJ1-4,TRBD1,TGCGCCAGCAGCCTGGGACAGGCCCCCTTGTATGAAAAACTGTTTTTT,CASSLGQAPLYEKLFF
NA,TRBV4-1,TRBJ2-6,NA,TGCGCCAGCAGCCAAGGGACAGGGGCCAACGTCCTGACTTTC,CASSQGTGANVLTF
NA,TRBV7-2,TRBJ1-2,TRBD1,TGTGCCAGCAGCTTAGGGACAGGTGGCTACACCTTC,CASSLGTGGYTF
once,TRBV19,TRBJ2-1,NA,TGTGCCAGTAGTAGTGGGAGGAGCTATGAGCAGTTCTTC,CASSSGRSYEQFF
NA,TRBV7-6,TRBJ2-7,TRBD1,TGTGCCAGCAGTTCACGAGACAGGGGGCTGGTCGAGCAGTACTTC,CASSSRDRGLVEQYF
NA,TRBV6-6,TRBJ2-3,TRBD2,TGTGCCAGCAGTTACACTAGCGGTAGCACAGATACGCAGTATTTT,CASSYTSGSTDTQYF
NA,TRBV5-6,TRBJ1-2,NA,TGTGCCAGCAGCTCTTTTGATGGCCGGGGAAACTATGGCTACACCTTC,CASSSFDGRGNYGYTF
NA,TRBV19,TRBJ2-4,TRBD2,TGTGCCAGTAGTCCCTTGGGACTAGCGGGAACCCCGGGGGCCAAAAACATTCAGTACTTC,CASSPLGLAGTPGAKNIQYF
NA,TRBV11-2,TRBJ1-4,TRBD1,TGTGCCAGCACCAGCGATACGGCAGGGGGTTATGAAAAACTGTTTTTT,CASTSDTAGGYEKLFF
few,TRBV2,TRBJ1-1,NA,TGTGCCAGCAGTGCGAAAGGGCGTATGAACACTGAAGCTTTCTTT,CASSAKGRMNTEAFF
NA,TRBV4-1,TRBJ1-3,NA,TGCGCCAGGGAATATTCCGTCTCTGGAAACACCATATATTTT,CAREYSVSGNTIYF
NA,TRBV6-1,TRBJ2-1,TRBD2,TGTGCCAGCAGTGAGCTAGCGGGAGGCCCTAGGGAGCAGTTCTTC,CASSELAGGPREQFF
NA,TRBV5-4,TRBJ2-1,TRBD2,TGTGCCAGCAGCTTGGGCACTTGGGGGAGGGTAGATGAGCAGTTCTTC,CASSLGTWGRVDEQFF
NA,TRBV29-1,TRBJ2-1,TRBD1,TGCAGCGTTGAAGGACAGGGGGAGGACAATGAGCAGTTCTTC,CSVEGQGEDNEQFF
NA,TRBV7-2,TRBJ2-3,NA,TGTGCCAGCTATAAGGGCAGTAACACAGATACGCAGTATTTT,CASYKGSNTDTQYF
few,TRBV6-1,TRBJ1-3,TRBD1,TGTGCCAGCAGTCTTCCGGGACAGGGTCGGCACACCATATATTTT,CASSLPGQGRHTIYF
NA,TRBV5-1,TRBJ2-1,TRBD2,TGCGCCAGCAGCTTGGGACTAGCGGGTCGATACAATGAGCAGTTCTTC,CASSLGLAGRYNEQFF
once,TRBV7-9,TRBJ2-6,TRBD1,TGTGCCAGCAGCGACAGGGGCGCTGGGGCCAACGTCCTGACTTTC,CASSDRGAGANVLTF
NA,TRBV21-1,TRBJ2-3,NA,TGTGCCAGCAGCGAAGCTTTGGGGCTAGCGGGAGTGAAAGATACGCAGTATTTT,CASSEALGLAGVKDTQYF
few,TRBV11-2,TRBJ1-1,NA,TGTGCCAGCAGCCTACAGAACACTGAAGCTTTCTTT,CASSLQNTEAFF
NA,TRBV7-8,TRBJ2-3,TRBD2,TGTGCCAGCAGCTTAGTTGGACTAGCGGGTTCCACAGATACGCAGTATTTT,CASSLVGLAGSTDTQYF
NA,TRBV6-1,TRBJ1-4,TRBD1,TGTGCCAGCAGTGAACAGGGGGCCGCAACTAATGAAAAACTGTTTTTT,CASSEQGAATNEKLFF
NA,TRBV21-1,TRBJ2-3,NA,TGTGCCAGCAGCAAAGAGCGGGAGACAGATACGCAGTATTTT,CASSKERETDTQYF
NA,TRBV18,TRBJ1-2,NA,TGTGCCAGCTCACCACCGGCAGGGAATGGCTACACCTTC,CASSPPAGNGYTF
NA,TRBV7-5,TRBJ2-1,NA,TGTGTCAGAAGCTTAGGGAGTATGTCCTCTAATTCCTACAATGAGCAGTTCTTC,CVRSLGSMSSNSYNEQFF
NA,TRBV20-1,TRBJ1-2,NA,TGCAGTGCTGCCTATGGCTACACCTTC,CSAAYGYTF
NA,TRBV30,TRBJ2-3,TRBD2,TGTGCCTGGAGTGTAGGGAGGACTAGCGGGAAAACAGATACGCAGTATTTT,CAWSVGRTSGKTDTQYF
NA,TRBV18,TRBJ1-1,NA,TGTGCCAGCTCACCGAAGATGAACACTGAAGCTTTCTTT,CASSPKMNTEAFF
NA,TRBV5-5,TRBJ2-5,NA,TGTGCCAGCAGCTTGGGGGGCCAAGAGACCCAGTACTTC,CASSLGGQETQYF
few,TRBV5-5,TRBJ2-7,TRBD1,TGTGCCAGCAGCTTGAGATTCACTGGGGTGACAGGGAACGAGCAGTACTTC,CASSLRFTGVTGNEQYF
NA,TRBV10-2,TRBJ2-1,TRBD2,TGCGCCAGCAGAGGACTAGCGGGCTCCTACAATGAGCAGTTCTTC,CASRGLAGSYNEQFF
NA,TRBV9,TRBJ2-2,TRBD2,TGTGCCAGCATCCAGGGGGTAGCGGGAGTGACCGGGGAGCTGTTTTTT,CASIQGVAGVTGELFF
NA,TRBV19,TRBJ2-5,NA,TGTGCCAGTAGTATAGGGGCGGGGCAAGAGACCCAGTACTTC,CASSIGAGQETQYF
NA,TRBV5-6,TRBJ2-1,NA,TGTGCCAGCAGCCCCCTGGTGGGGGGATACAATGAGCAGTTCTTC,CASSPLVGGYNEQFF
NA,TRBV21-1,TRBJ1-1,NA,TGTGCCAGCAGCAAAGGAGGCAGGGGGCGTAAAGCTTTCTTT,CASSKGGRGRKAFF
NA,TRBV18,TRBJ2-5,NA,TGTGCCAGCTCATCCGCACGGAGGACAGTTGTAGCGGCTTTCCAAGAGACCCAGTACTTC,CASSSARRTVVAAFQETQYF
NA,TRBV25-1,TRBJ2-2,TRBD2,TGTGCCAGCAGGTCGGGCAGCGGGGGGGACACCGGGGAGCTGTTTTTT,CASRSGSGGDTGELFF
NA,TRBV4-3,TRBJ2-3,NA,TGCGCCAGCAGCCAACCACTAGGGGCGCAGTATTTT,CASSQPLGAQYF
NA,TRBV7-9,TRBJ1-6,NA,TGTGCCAGCAGCTCTAGTTTATCGGCCCTCCACTTT,CASSSSLSALHF
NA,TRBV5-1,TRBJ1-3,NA,TGCGCCAGCAGCTTGTACGGGGTACCCGGAAACACCATATATTTT,CASSLYGVPGNTIYF